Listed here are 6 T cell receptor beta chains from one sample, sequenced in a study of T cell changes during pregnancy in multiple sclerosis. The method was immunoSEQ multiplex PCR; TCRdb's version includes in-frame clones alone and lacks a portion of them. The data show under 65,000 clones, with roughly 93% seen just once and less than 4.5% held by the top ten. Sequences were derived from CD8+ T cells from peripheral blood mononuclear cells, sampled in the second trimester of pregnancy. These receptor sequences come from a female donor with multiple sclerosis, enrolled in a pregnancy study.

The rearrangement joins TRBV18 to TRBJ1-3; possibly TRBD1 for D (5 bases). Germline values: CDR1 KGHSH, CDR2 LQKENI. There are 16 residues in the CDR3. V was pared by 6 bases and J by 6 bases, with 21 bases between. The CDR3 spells CASSAADSPRINTIYF. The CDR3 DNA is TGTGCCAGCTCGGCCGCCGACAGCCCTCGGATAAACACCATATATTTT.

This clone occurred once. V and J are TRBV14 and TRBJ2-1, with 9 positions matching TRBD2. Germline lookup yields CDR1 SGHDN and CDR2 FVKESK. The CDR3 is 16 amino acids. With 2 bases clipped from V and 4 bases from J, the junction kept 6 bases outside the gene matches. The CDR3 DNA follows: TGTGCCAGCAGCCAACACACTAGCGGGCCTTACAATGAGCAGTTCTTC. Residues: CASSQHTSGPYNEQFF.

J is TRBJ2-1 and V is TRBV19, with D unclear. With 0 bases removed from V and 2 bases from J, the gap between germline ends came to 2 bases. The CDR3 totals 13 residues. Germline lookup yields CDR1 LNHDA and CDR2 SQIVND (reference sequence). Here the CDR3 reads CASSIDAYNEQFF. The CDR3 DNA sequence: TGTGCCAGTAGTATAGACGCCTACAATGAGCAGTTCTTC.

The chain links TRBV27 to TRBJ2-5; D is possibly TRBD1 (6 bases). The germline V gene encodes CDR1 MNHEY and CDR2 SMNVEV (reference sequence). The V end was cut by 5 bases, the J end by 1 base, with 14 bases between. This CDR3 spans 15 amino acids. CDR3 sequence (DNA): TGTGCCAGCAGTAACCTAAAGGACAGCCAAGAGACCCAGTACTTC. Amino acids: CASSNLKDSQETQYF.

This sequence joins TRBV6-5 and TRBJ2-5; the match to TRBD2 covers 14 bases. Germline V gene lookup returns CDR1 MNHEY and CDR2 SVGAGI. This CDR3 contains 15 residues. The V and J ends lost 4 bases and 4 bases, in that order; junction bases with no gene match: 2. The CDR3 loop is CASSSGTSGRETQYF. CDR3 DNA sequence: TGTGCCAGCAGTTCCGGGACTAGCGGGAGAGAGACCCAGTACTTC.

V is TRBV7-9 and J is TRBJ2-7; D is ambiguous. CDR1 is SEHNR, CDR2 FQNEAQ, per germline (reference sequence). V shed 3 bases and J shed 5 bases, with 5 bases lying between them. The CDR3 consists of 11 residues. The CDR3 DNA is TGTGCCAGCAGCTTGAGTAACGAGCAGTACTTC. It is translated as CASSLSNEQYF.